This T cell receptor beta chain comes out of a study of T and B cells in COVID-19 patients. V shed 5 bases, J shed 0 bases, and the junction held 3 bases outside the gene matches. Germline V gives CDR1 MNHEY, CDR2 SVGEGT. This CDR3 has 15 amino acids. By share of the sample, this clonotype is medium-sized. TRB was amplified from about 260-540 ng of blood genomic DNA. TRB rearrangements were amplified by multiplex PCR with BIOMED2 TRB-A/B primers. TCRdb re-called the multiplex PCR reads through MiXCR, storing one row per CDR3 protein. This sample has 3,000 to 4,000 distinct CDR3 sequences, with approximately 23% found just once.

The sequence was obtained from a human donor with active COVID-19. This rearrangement joins TRBV6-2 or TRBV6-3 to TRBJ1-5; the match to TRBD1 covers 8 bases. Sequenced sample: blood. The CDR3 sequence: CASSRQGYSNQPQHF. In DNA, the CDR3 is TGTGCCAGCAGTCGACAGGGGTATAGCAATCAGCCCCAGCATTTT.